Here is one T cell receptor (beta chain) with its context. Its cognate antigen is unknown. This entry comes from a study of T cells in Graves' hyperthyroidism and ophthalmopathy. Regarding the study as a whole: With a median lead of roughly 6.8 months before onset, the model predicted ophthalmopathy.

Amplification of TCR beta CDR3 regions was performed using RNA transcripts as template. The primer set for the first-round RT-PCR of the TCR CDR3 was HTBI. From the multiplex PCR reads, TCRdb called clonotypes with MiXCR, one entry per CDR3 protein. The sample has over 250,000 distinct CDR3 sequences; less than 30% are singletons. The sample was blood. The receptor was isolated from a man aged 40-50 years with Graves' hyperthyroidism that later progressed to Graves' ophthalmopathy.

The CDR3 nucleotides are TGTGCCAGCAGTTCCTACTCTAGCGGGAGGACCTACGAGCAGTACTTC. Its protein product is CASSSYSSGRTYEQYF. The rearrangement links TRBV28 to TRBJ2-7; TRBD2 agrees at 11 bases. This CDR3 is 16 amino acids long. CDR1 is MDHEN and CDR2 is SYDVKM in the germline V gene. V lost 4 bases to trimming and J lost 2 bases; unmatched junction nucleotides: 7. Full variable domain (remainder filled in from reference TRBV28 and TRBJ2-7): DVKVTQSSRYLVKRTGEKVFLECVQDMDHENMFWYRQDPGLGLRLIYFSYDVKMKEKGDIPEGYSVSREKKERFSLILESASTNQTSMYLCASSSYSSGRTYEQYFGPGTRLTVT.